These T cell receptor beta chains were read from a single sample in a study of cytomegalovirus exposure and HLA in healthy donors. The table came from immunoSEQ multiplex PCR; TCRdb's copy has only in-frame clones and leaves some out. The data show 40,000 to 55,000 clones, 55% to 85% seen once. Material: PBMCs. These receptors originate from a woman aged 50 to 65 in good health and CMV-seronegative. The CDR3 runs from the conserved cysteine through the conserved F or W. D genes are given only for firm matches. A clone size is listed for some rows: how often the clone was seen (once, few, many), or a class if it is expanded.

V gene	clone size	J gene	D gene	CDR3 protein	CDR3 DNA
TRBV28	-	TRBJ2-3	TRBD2	CASSSQAAGAVDTQYF	TGTGCCAGCAGTTCACAGGCGGCGGGAGCAGTAGATACGCAGTATTTT
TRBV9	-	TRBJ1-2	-	CASSVAGGGGYGYTF	TGTGCCAGCAGCGTAGCCGGAGGGGGGGGCTATGGCTACACCTTC
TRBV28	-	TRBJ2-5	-	CASLPASGNEETQYF	TGTGCCAGCCTTCCTGCCTCAGGTAACGAAGAGACCCAGTACTTC
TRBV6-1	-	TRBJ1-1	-	CASSPSGIVAFF	TGTGCCAGCAGTCCGTCGGGGATTGTGGCTTTCTTT
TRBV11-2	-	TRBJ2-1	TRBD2	CASSLGLSLAGVWNEQFF	TGTGCCAGCAGCTTAGGCCTATCTTTAGCGGGAGTTTGGAATGAGCAGTTCTTC
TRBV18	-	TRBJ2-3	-	CASSPSGLDTQYF	TGTGCCAGCTCACCAAGCGGATTGGATACGCAGTATTTT
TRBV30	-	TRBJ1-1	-	CAWSVPPNAKAFF	TGTGCCTGGAGTGTACCTCCGAACGCTAAAGCTTTCTTT
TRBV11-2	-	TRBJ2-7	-	CASSLQGYEQYF	TGTGCCAGCAGCTTACAGGGGTACGAGCAGTACTTC
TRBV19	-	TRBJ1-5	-	CASSIDESPSNQPQHF	TGTGCCAGTAGTATAGATGAGAGTCCCAGCAATCAGCCCCAGCATTTT
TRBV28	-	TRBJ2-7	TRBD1	CASSPPGQGIHEQYF	TGTGCCAGCAGTCCCCCGGGACAGGGTATTCACGAGCAGTACTTC
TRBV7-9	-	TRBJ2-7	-	CASSLAGVPRGEQYF	TGTGCCAGCAGCTTAGCGGGTGTCCCGAGAGGCGAGCAGTACTTC
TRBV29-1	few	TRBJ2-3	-	CSPPGDRRTDTQYF	TGCAGTCCCCCAGGGGACCGTCGCACAGATACGCAGTATTTT
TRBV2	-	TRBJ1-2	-	CASSEAPGDGYTF	TGTGCCAGCAGTGAAGCGCCAGGGGATGGCTACACCTTC
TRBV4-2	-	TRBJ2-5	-	CASSHRGQETQYF	TGTGCCAGCAGCCACCGGGGACAAGAGACCCAGTACTTC
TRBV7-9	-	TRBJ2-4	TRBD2	CASSLSTAGDIQYF	TGTGCCAGCAGCTTATCGACAGCGGGGGACATTCAGTACTTC
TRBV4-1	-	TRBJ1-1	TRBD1	CASSQDRSGTGGTEAFF	TGCGCCAGCAGCCAAGATAGGAGCGGGACAGGGGGCACTGAAGCTTTCTTT
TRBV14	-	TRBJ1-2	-	CASSHRAEGGYTF	TGTGCCAGCAGCCACCGAGCGGAGGGCGGCTACACCTTC
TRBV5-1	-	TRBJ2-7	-	CASSLDRDTYEQYF	TGCGCCAGCAGCTTGGACAGGGATACCTACGAGCAGTACTTC
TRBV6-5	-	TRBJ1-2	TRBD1	CASRQGGSYYGYTF	TGTGCCAGCAGACAAGGGGGCTCTTACTATGGCTACACCTTC